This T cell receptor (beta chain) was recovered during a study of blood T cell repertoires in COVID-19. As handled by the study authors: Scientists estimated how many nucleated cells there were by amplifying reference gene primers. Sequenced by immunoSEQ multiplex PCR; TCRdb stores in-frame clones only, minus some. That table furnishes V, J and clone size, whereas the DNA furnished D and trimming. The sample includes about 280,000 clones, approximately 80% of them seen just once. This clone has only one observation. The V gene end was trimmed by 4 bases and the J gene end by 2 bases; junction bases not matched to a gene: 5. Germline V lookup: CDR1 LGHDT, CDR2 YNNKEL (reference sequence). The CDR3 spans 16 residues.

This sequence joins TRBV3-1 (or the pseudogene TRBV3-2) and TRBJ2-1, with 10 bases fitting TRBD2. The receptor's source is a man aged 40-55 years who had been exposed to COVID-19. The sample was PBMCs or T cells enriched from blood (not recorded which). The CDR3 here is CASSPFLAGAYNEQFF. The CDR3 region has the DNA TGTGCCAGCAGCCCCTTCCTAGCGGGAGCCTACAATGAGCAGTTCTTC.